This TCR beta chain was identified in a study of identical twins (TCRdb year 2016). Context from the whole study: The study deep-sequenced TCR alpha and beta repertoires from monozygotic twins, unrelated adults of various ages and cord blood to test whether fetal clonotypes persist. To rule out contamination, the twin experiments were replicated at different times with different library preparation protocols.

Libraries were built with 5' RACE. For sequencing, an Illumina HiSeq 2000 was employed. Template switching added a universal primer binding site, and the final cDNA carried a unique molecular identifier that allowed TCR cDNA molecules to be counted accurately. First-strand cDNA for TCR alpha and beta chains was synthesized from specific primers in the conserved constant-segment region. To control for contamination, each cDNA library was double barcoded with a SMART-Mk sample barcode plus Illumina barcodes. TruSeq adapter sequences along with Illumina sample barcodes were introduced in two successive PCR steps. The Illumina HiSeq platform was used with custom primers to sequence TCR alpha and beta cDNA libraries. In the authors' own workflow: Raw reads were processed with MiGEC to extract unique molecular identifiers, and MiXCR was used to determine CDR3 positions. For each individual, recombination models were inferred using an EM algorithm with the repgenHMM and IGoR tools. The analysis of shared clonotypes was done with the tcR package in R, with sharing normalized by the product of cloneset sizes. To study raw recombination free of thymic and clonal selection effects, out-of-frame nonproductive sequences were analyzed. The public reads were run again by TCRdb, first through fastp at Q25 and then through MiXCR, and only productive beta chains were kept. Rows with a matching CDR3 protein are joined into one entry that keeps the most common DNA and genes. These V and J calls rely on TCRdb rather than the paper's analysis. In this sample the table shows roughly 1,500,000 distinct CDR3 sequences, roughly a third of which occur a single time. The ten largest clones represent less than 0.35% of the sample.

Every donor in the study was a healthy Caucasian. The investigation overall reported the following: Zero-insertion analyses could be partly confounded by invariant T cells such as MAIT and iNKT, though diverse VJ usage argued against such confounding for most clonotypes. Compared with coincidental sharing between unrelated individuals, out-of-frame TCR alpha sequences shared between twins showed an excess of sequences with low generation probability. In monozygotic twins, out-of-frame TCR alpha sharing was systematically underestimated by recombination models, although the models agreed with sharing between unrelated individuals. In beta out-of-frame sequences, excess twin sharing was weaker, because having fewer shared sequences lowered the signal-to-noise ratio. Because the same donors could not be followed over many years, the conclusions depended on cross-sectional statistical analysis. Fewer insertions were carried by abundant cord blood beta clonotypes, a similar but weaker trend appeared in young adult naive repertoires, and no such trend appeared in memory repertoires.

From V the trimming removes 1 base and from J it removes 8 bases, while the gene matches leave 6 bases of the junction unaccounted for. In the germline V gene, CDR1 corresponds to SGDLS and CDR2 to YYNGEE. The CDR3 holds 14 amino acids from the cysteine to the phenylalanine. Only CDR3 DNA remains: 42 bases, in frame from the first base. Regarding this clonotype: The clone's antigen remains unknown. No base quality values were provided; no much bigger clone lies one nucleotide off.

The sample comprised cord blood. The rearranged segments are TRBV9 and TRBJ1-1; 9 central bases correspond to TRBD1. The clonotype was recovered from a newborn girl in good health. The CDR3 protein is CASSVKTGGGEAFF. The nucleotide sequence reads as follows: TGTGCCAGCAGCGTAAAGACAGGGGGGGGCGAAGCTTTCTTT. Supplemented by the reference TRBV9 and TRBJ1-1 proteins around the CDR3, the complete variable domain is DSGVTQTPKHLITATGQRVTLRCSPRSGDLSVYWYQQSLDQGLQFLIQYYNGEERAKGNILERFSAQQFPDLHSELNLSSLELGDSALYFCASSVKTGGGEAFFGQGTRLTVV.